This T cell receptor beta chain was sequenced in a study of naive and memory T cell subsets. Study findings and constraints: Over 90% of naive TCR sequences appeared only once, unlike memory subsets. Clonotypes are single alpha or beta chains, not paired receptors. RNA-based TCR counts may shift with T cell activation and differentiation.

The beta constant-region primer was an equimolar mix of two oligonucleotides covering TRBC1 and TRBC2. The ligated cDNA underwent four PCR rounds using SP2 and nested alpha and beta constant-region primers. MiXCR, run by TCRdb on the UMI-ligation and nested PCR reads, gives a single entry per CDR3 protein. The table has 8,500 to 10,000 distinct CDR3 sequences, 5.5% to 7% seen once. The CDR3 is made up of 16 amino acids. The germline V and J ends were trimmed by 5 bases and 2 bases, with 17 bases remaining between them. CDR1 and CDR2 (germline): SGHTA, FQGNSA. This clonotype was seen a handful of times. Its antigen is unidentified.

This TCR came from a human donor in good health. The sequencing sample was made of CD4+ TEMRA cells from blood. Stated subset: effector memory re-expressing CD45RA, CD45RA+ CD27-. J is TRBJ2-3 and V is TRBV7-2; perhaps TRBD2 as D (5 bases). In nucleotides, the CDR3 is TGTGCCAGCAGCCCCCGGGGTAGCCCACCCACAGATACGCAGTATTTT. It encodes CASSPRGSPPTDTQYF.